This TCR beta chain comes out of a study of blood T cell repertoires in COVID-19. Across the whole study: T cells, B-cell-depleted T cells, or PBMCs provided the cDNA or gDNA that served as material.

Per the original data handling: The assay estimated nucleated cells by amplifying reference gene primers. The repertoire was sequenced with immunoSEQ multiplex PCR; TCRdb's copy has only in-frame clones and lacks some. The DNA gave D and trimming, while V, J and clone size come from that table. The sample gives under 350,000 clones, approximately 83% of which show up once; roughly 11% is in the top ten. With 4 bases clipped from V and 5 bases from J, the junction kept 3 bases outside the gene matches. CDR1 is SGHRS and CDR2 is YFSETQ in the germline V gene. CDR3 length: 14 amino acids. Sequencing was carried out using peripheral blood. The rearrangement uses TRBV5-1 and TRBJ1-4; the match to TRBD1 covers 9 bases. This TCR derives from a woman aged 70-85 years with acute or convalescent COVID-19. CDR3 sequence reads: CASSPGQGNEKLFF. The CDR3 DNA is TGCGCCAGCAGCCCGGGACAGGGAAATGAAAAACTGTTTTTT.